A single sample gave rise to the 9 T cell receptor beta chains below, sequenced in a study of blood T cells in healthy people across ages (dated by TCRdb to between 2014 and 2016). The library was prepared using 5' RACE. Instrument on record: Illumina HiSeq 2500. A second about 7 to 12 cycle PCR used a sample-barcoded 5' primer and a J-beta primer mix. Using fastp trimming at Q25 and MiXCR clonotype assembly, TCRdb reanalyzed the public sequencing data and kept in-frame beta chains. Each entry merges the rows of one CDR3 protein and shows their most common DNA and genes. The sample table lists about 940,000 distinct CDR3 sequences, around 49% of them with a count of one. Roughly 12% of the sample is taken by the ten largest. The sample was blood. The receptors shown here come from a man aged 30 to 39 in good health.

This clonotype was recorded a few times. J is TRBJ2-5 and V is TRBV29-1; D may correspond to TRBD1 or TRBD2 (6 bases each). Germline V gene lookup returns CDR1 SQVTM and CDR2 ANQGSEA. The CDR3 is made up of 12 amino acids. With 6 bases removed from V and 4 bases from J, the gap between germline ends came to 12 bases. CDR3 DNA sequence: TGCAGCGTCGAAAGGGGGGCAGAGACCCAGTACTTC. This encodes CSVERGAETQYF.

This clonotype was detected only a few times. The J gene is TRBJ2-5, the V gene TRBV5-6, with unresolved D. The V gene lost 1 base and the J gene lost 1 base, with 8 bases spanning the gap. The CDR3 sequence is 14 residues long. From germline, CDR1 is SGHDT and CDR2 YYEEEE. The CDR3 sequence: CASSLQHGQETQYF. The CDR3 bases are TGTGCCAGCAGCTTGCAACACGGCCAAGAGACCCAGTACTTC.

This clonotype was counted only a few times. V is TRBV2 and J is TRBJ2-5; TRBD1 is a possible D gene (6 bases). The CDR3 sequence is 13 residues long. Per the germline V gene, CDR1 is SNHLY and CDR2 is FYNNEI. Trimming removed 5 bases at V and 5 bases at J, with 12 bases between. Written as DNA, the CDR3 is TGTGCCAGCAGTACTGACAGGTTGGAGACCCAGTACTTC. Encoded protein: CASSTDRLETQYF.

This clonotype was detected a few times. The chain has TRBV20-1 and TRBJ2-3, with D unresolved. Trimming took 6 bases from V and 2 from J, leaving 12 bases between them. From germline, CDR1 is DFQATT and CDR2 SNEGSKA (reference sequence). There are 13 residues in the CDR3. CDR3 DNA: TGCAGTGCCGCGGCACGGAACACAGATACGCAGTATTTT. Amino acids: CSAAARNTDTQYF.

Concerning this clonotype itself: Its ends do not fully match the called genes, so a read error is possible. The CDR3 region has the DNA TGTGCCAGCAGCTACTCTACAGGGCGCACTGAAGCTTTCTTT. The encoded protein is CASSYSTGRTEAFF. V usage is TRBV6-5 and J usage is TRBJ1-1; weak D call: TRBD1 (6 bases). Germline assignment: CDR1 MNHEY and CDR2 SVGAGI. The CDR3 consists of 14 residues.

This chain links TRBV6-2 or TRBV6-3 with TRBJ1-1, with 9 bases aligning to TRBD1. Trimming took 3 bases from V and 7 from J; bases not matched to a gene: 6. Germline V CDR1 and CDR2: MNHEY, SVGEGT. This CDR3 region has 14 residues. In nucleotides, the CDR3 is TGTGCCAGCAGTTATAGGACAGGGGTGTTTGAAGCTTTCTTT. As protein: CASSYRTGVFEAFF.

The chain joins TRBV7-2 to TRBJ2-5; a possible D gene is TRBD2 (5 bases). Germline assignment: CDR1 SGHTA and CDR2 FQGNSA. This CDR3 has 15 residues. V lost 6 bases and J lost 5, with 19 bases in between. CDR3 residues: CASRAPWTSSETQYF. The CDR3 DNA sequence: TGTGCCAGCAGAGCGCCCTGGACGTCTAGCGAGACCCAGTACTTC.

The chain employs TRBV12-3 or TRBV12-4 and TRBJ2-7; no definite D call. V lost 4 bases and J lost 0, with 10 bases in between. The CDR3 length is 14 residues. The CDR3 region has the DNA TGTGCCAGCAGTTCAAGACACGACTCCTACGAGCAGTACTTC. Translated: CASSSRHDSYEQYF.

The V call is TRBV5-8, the J call TRBJ1-5; TRBD1 agrees at 7 bases. This CDR3 region has 11 residues. The germline V gene encodes CDR1 SGHTS and CDR2 YDEGEE. V lost 1 base and J lost 15; bases outside the gene matches: 4. The CDR3 region has the DNA TGTGCCAGCAGCTTGAGGGGACAGCGGCATTTT. Its protein is CASSLRGQRHF.